Here is one T cell receptor (beta chain) with its context. This CDR3 region has 17 residues. Germline-derived CDR1 and CDR2 are SGHVS and FQNEAQ. J gave up 4 bases and V 4 bases, and 10 bases lay outside the gene matches. The sample comes from a study of blood T cell repertoires in COVID-19. Here immunoSEQ multiplex PCR was the method, and the copy in TCRdb shows in-frame clones only, minus some. The sample carries about 200,000 clones, about 88% recorded once. The rearrangement links TRBV7-8 to TRBJ2-5; 12 bases are shared with TRBD1. Sequenced input: PBMCs or T cells enriched from blood (not recorded which). The sequence derives from a woman between 40 and 50 years old in a cohort exposed to, infected with or recovered from COVID-19 (not recorded which). The CDR3 loop reads CASSWRPGQGASETQYF. The CDR3 nucleotides are TGTGCCAGCAGCTGGAGACCGGGACAGGGGGCTTCAGAGACCCAGTACTTC.